This TCR beta chain was sequenced during a study of OX40 agonist ivuxolimab in advanced cancers. Study information: The dose-escalation cohort had hepatocellular carcinoma, melanoma, renal cell or head and neck cancer. General observations from the study: More expanded clones were found, on average, in CD8+ than in CD4+ T cells. Partly responding patients at 0.1-3.0 mg/kg showed some of the smallest clonal expansion.

The CDR3 has 12 amino acids. V was pared by 5 bases and J by 7 bases, with 11 bases between. Germline-derived CDR1 and CDR2 are SGHTA and FQGNSA. Remarks on this clone: Its cognate antigen is unknown.

TCRdb's table, derived via immunoSEQ multiplex PCR, lists solely in-frame clones and lacks some. The sample records over 15,000 clones, approximately 80% being singletons. The rearrangement uses TRBV7-2 and TRBJ2-5; tentatively, D is TRBD2 (6 bases). The sequenced sample was CD4+ or CD8+ T cells sorted from blood, obtained in a trial of the OX40 agonist ivuxolimab. This receptor was identified in an adult with an advanced solid tumor such as melanoma, head and neck, liver or kidney cancer. The CDR3 loop reads CASSIRRGTQYF. The CDR3 DNA is TGTGCCAGCAGCATAAGGAGGGGGACCCAGTACTTC.